This TCR beta chain stems from a study of blood T cell repertoires in COVID-19. Study context: In each case, the material was cDNA or gDNA derived from T cells, B-cell-depleted T cells, or PBMCs.

The V segment lost 3 bases and the J segment 2 bases; nucleotides outside the gene matches: 6. Germline V gene lookup returns CDR1 LNHNV and CDR2 YYDKDF (reference sequence). The CDR3 runs to 16 residues. Authors' methods: The assay estimated nucleated cells by amplifying reference gene primers. The assay was immunoSEQ multiplex PCR, and TCRdb's table has in-frame clones only and misses some. For V, J and clone size, that table is used; D and trimming come from the DNA. The sample includes 39,000 or so clones, approximately 85% of them seen just once. Sequenced input: peripheral blood. The clonotype was recovered from a man aged 35-49 years with active or convalescent COVID-19. This chain links TRBV15 with TRBJ2-1, with 8 positions matching TRBD2. This CDR3 reads CATSRERERTYNEQFF. The CDR3 bases are TGTGCCACCAGCAGGGAGCGGGAGAGAACCTACAATGAGCAGTTCTTC.